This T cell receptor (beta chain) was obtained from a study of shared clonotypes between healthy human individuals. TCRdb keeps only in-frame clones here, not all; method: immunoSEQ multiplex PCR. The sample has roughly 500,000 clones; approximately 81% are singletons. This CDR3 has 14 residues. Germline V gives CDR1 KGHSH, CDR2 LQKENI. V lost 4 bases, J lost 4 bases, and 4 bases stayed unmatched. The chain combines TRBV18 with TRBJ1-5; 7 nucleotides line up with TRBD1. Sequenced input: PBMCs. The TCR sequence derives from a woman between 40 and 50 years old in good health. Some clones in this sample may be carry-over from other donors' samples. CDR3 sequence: CASSLGTVNQPQHF. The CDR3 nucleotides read TGTGCCAGCTCACTCGGGACAGTAAATCAGCCCCAGCATTTT.